This TCR beta chain was found in a study of T cells in tuberculosis. Germline V gene sequence: CDR1 SGHNT, CDR2 YYREEE (reference sequence). J gave up 1 base and V 2 bases, and 5 bases lay outside the gene matches. This CDR3 contains 15 residues. Measured with immunoSEQ multiplex PCR; TCRdb has only the in-frame clones, and not every one. The table includes 55,000 to 60,000 clones, 70% to 90% detected once. Thawed, overnight-rested PBMC were stained with GMM-loaded CD1B tetramer, viability dye and anti-CD3, then sorted. The lipid loaded on the CD1B tetramers was C32 glucose monomycolate from Rhodococcus equi. CD14-expressing monocytes were removed from PBMC before cryopreservation and sorting.

The TCR sequence derives from an adult woman with latent tuberculosis. The sample comprised CD1b-GMM tetramer-negative cells sorted from PBMCs. The V gene is TRBV5-4, the J gene TRBJ1-2; the match to TRBD1 covers 7 bases. The CDR3 loop is CASSFVRGNNYGYTF. The CDR3 bases are TGTGCCAGCAGCTTCGTCAGGGGGAATAACTATGGCTACACCTTC.